This T cell receptor (beta chain) was recorded in a study of blood T cell repertoires in COVID-19. TCRdb's copy holds only in-frame clones and misses some; the assay was immunoSEQ multiplex PCR. Found here are approximately 200,000 clones, 80% to 90% of them singletons; the top ten hold 10% to 15%. Trimming shortened V by 3 bases and J by 5 bases, and 16 bases separated the two germline ends. The CDR3 covers 15 residues. Germline loops: CDR1 ENHRY, CDR2 SYGVKD. The sequence was obtained from a man aged 40-49 years who had recovered from COVID-19. The chain is built from TRBV10-3 and TRBJ1-1; tentatively, D is TRBD1 (5 bases). Sequences were obtained from PBMCs or T cells enriched from blood (not recorded which). CDR3 amino acids: CAISDLLGKGTEAFF. Here the CDR3 DNA reads TGTGCCATCAGTGACTTACTTGGGAAGGGGACTGAAGCTTTCTTT.